The sequence of this TCR beta chain was determined in a study of T cells in localized non-small cell lung cancer. As for this clone: As yet, its antigen is unknown.

Sequencing was performed with immunoSEQ multiplex PCR; in TCRdb, only in-frame clones are kept and a portion is missing. The sample includes approximately 12,000 clones, about four fifths of them seen just once. Points from the study as a whole: Heterogeneity stays possible, as sequencing covered only one tumor region.

Germline loops: CDR1 GTSNPN, CDR2 SVGIG (reference sequence). Trimming stripped 1 base from V and 8 bases from J, with 8 bases between. The CDR3 extends over 11 amino acids. The chain links TRBV30 to TRBJ1-1; a possible D gene is TRBD1 (5 bases). The material sequenced was peripheral blood, taken before any cancer treatment. This sequence was found in an older male donor with stage I lung adenocarcinoma. The CDR3 region is CAWSARDEAFF. Here the CDR3 DNA reads TGTGCCTGGAGTGCGAGGGACGAAGCTTTCTTT.